A selection of T cell receptor beta chains follows, all from one sample in a study of PD-1 blockade in classical Hodgkin lymphoma. The method was immunoSEQ multiplex PCR; TCRdb's version includes in-frame clones alone and lacks a portion of them. The sample holds more than 85,000 clones; more than 70% are singletons and the top ten take about 20%. The specimen was peripheral blood mononuclear cells (PBMCs), collected before the fourth cycle of nivolumab. These receptors originate from a human donor with classical Hodgkin lymphoma. CDR3s include the opening cysteine and the closing phenylalanine or tryptophan. D genes are given only for firm matches. Expanded clones are given a class, and other clones once, few, many or no size at all.

V gene,clone size,J gene,D gene,CDR3 DNA,CDR3 protein
TRBV6-5,once,TRBJ1-1,.,TGTGCCAGCTACCGGGATTTGGGTGTTGAAGCTTTCTTT,CASYRDLGVEAFF
TRBV6-5,.,TRBJ1-3,.,TGTGCCAGCAGTACCGACAGTGCTGGAAACACCATATATTTT,CASSTDSAGNTIYF
TRBV5-1,once,TRBJ2-6,.,TGCGCCAGCAGCCAAGTAAGCTCTGGGGCCAACGTCCTGACTTTC,CASSQVSSGANVLTF
TRBV19,few,TRBJ1-5,.,TGTGCCAGTAGTATAGGGTTGGAGAGTAGCAATCAGCCCCAGCATTTT,CASSIGLESSNQPQHF
TRBV19,.,TRBJ1-1,.,TGTGCCAGTAGTTCGAAGTCGGACACTGAAGCTTTCTTT,CASSSKSDTEAFF
TRBV13,.,TRBJ2-3,.,TGTGCCAGCAGCGTAGCGGAAGGCACAGATACGCAGTATTTT,CASSVAEGTDTQYF
TRBV5-6,.,TRBJ2-2,.,TGTGCCAGCAGTCGAGCCGGGGAGCTGTTTTTT,CASSRAGELFF
TRBV2,.,TRBJ1-1,.,TGTGCCAGAAAAAAAGGCGGTTTGAACACTGAAGCTTTCTTT,CARKKGGLNTEAFF
TRBV28,.,TRBJ2-7,TRBD1,TGTGCCAGCAGGTTGACAGGGTCCTACGAGCAGTACTTC,CASRLTGSYEQYF
TRBV4-1,.,TRBJ1-4,TRBD1,TGCGCCAGCAGCCAGGACAGGGGTTTGAGTAATGAAAAACTGTTTTTT,CASSQDRGLSNEKLFF
TRBV18,.,TRBJ1-1,.,TGTGCCAGCTCACCAAGAATGACAGTGAACACTGAAGCTTTCTTT,CASSPRMTVNTEAFF
TRBV1,.,TRBJ1-2,.,TGCACCAGCAGCCACCCCCGACAGAATAACTATGGCTACACCTTC,CTSSHPRQNNYGYTF
TRBV27,.,TRBJ1-1,.,TGTGCCAGCACCCTACTGGCCTCGAACACTGAAGCTTTCTTT,CASTLLASNTEAFF
TRBV18,.,TRBJ2-6,.,TGTGCCAGCTCACCGGACTCTGGGGCCAACGTCCTGACTTTC,CASSPDSGANVLTF
TRBV2,once,TRBJ1-1,.,TGTGCCAGCCTTCTCTACACTGAAGCTTTCTTT,CASLLYTEAFF
TRBV7-2,.,TRBJ1-4,.,TGTGCCAGCAGTGCCAGGAGGAGCGAAAAACTGTTTTTT,CASSARRSEKLFF
TRBV6-5,.,TRBJ1-2,TRBD1,TGTGCCAGCAGGGTGGACAGGGGATTAAAATATGGCTACACCTTC,CASRVDRGLKYGYTF
TRBV6-5,.,TRBJ1-4,.,TGTGCCAGCAGTTATTTGGGGGGAGAGGAAAAACTGTTTTTT,CASSYLGGEEKLFF
TRBV28,.,TRBJ2-5,TRBD2,TGTGCCAGCAGACGATCTAGCGGTACAAGAGTGGTCCAGTACTTC,CASRRSSGTRVVQYF
TRBV18,.,TRBJ2-1,.,TGTGCCAGCTCACCACTTCCGGGGAGACGGCTAAGCTCCTACAATGAGCAGTTCTTC,CASSPLPGRRLSSYNEQFF
TRBV10-2,.,TRBJ2-7,.,TGCGCCAGCAGGGAAGGCTTCCGGGACCTCAGCTCCTACGAGCAGTACTTC,CASREGFRDLSSYEQYF
TRBV11-2,.,TRBJ1-2,.,TGTGCCAGCAGCTTATGGACGGAAGCTAACTATGGCTACACCTTC,CASSLWTEANYGYTF
TRBV12-5,.,TRBJ1-1,TRBD1,TGTGCTAGTGGTTTGGTACTGGGTTGGCAGGGGGCAGGGACTGAAGCTTTCTTT,CASGLVLGWQGAGTEAFF
TRBV6-5,few,TRBJ1-4,TRBD1,TGTGCCAGCAGTTTCTCACAGGGGCTTGAAAAACTGTTTTTT,CASSFSQGLEKLFF
TRBV30,.,TRBJ2-4,.,TGTGCCTGGAGGGACCTGGGGGCCAAAAACATTCAGTACTTC,CAWRDLGAKNIQYF
TRBV11-2,.,TRBJ1-2,.,TGTGCCAGCAGCTGGTCGGACAAGCCTAACTATGGCTACACCTTC,CASSWSDKPNYGYTF
TRBV7-2,.,TRBJ2-3,TRBD1,TGTGCCAGCAGCTATACAGGGGGCGCGGGAGATACGCAGTATTTT,CASSYTGGAGDTQYF
TRBV19,.,TRBJ2-7,TRBD2,TGTGCCAGTAGTATAGATCTATTGGCGGGGACTACCTACGAGCAGTACTTC,CASSIDLLAGTTYEQYF
TRBV6-5,.,TRBJ1-5,.,TGTGCCAGCAGCCGAACAAGAGGCCCAAATCAGCCCCAGCATTTT,CASSRTRGPNQPQHF
TRBV6-5,.,TRBJ1-5,.,TGTGCCAGCAGAGAACAGGGCGGAGGGAATCAGCCCCAGCATTTT,CASREQGGGNQPQHF
TRBV13,.,TRBJ2-7,.,TGTGCCAGCAGCCCGCCGTCTGGGGGCGAGCAGTACTTC,CASSPPSGGEQYF
TRBV5-1,few,TRBJ2-3,.,TGCGCCAGCAACTCAGCGGGTGGCACAGATACGCAGTATTTT,CASNSAGGTDTQYF
TRBV5-1,.,TRBJ1-3,.,TGCGCCAGCAGCTTGGTTCCGCCTGGGGTGTCTGGAAACACCATATATTTT,CASSLVPPGVSGNTIYF
TRBV30,.,TRBJ2-6,.,TGTGCCTGGCAGGGATCCTCTGGGGCCAACGTCCTGACTTTC,CAWQGSSGANVLTF
TRBV2,.,TRBJ2-7,.,TGTGCCAGCAGCCGGGTTACCTCCTACGAGCAGTACTTC,CASSRVTSYEQYF
TRBV5-8,.,TRBJ2-7,.,TGTGCCAGCACCCCCTTCGGGGGCTACGAGCAGTACTTC,CASTPFGGYEQYF
TRBV4-2,.,TRBJ2-7,.,TGTGCCAGCAGCCAAGATTTCGTCAGCCCGATCCCCTACGAGCAGTACTTC,CASSQDFVSPIPYEQYF
TRBV10-1,.,TRBJ1-2,.,TGCGCCAGCAGTGAACTTCTTAACTATGGCTACACCTTC,CASSELLNYGYTF
TRBV10-2,once,TRBJ2-4,TRBD1,TGCGCCAGCAGAGGACCCGGGACAGGGAAAAACATTCAGTACTTC,CASRGPGTGKNIQYF